This T cell receptor beta chain was retrieved from a study of CD8+ T cells in alopecia areata. Extraction and reverse transcription of RNA yielded cDNA as the sequencing template. Assay used: immunoSEQ multiplex PCR; TCRdb lists only in-frame clones, some missing. Seen here are about 210,000 clones, around two fifths observed once, and the top ten hold 0.48%. Treatment specified: oral pan-JAK inhibitor, 5-10 mg twice daily. V shed 0 bases and J 4 bases; nucleotides not matched to a gene: 4. CDR3 size: 15 residues. Germline-derived CDR1 and CDR2 are SGDLS and YYNGEE. This clone has more than one count but fewer than ten.

This TCR came from a human donor with alopecia areata. The V and J genes are TRBV9 and TRBJ2-3, with 8 bases that match TRBD2. This specimen was CD4+ T cells sorted from blood, taken at approximately week 30, from a patient treated with tofacitinib. The CDR3 region is CASSVAGGQADTQYF. The CDR3 DNA reads TGTGCCAGCAGCGTAGCGGGGGGGCAAGCAGATACGCAGTATTTT.